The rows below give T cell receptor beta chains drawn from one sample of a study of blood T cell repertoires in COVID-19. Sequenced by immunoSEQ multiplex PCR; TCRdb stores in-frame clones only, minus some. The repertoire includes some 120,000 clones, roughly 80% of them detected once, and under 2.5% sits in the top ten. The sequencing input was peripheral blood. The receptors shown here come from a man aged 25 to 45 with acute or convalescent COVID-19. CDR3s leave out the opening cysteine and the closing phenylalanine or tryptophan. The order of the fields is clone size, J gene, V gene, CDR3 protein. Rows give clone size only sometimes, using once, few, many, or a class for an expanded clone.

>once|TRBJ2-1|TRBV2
ASSRGRSEQF
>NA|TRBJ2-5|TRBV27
ASSLLGEETQY
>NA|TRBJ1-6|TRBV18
ASSPRDRGPGNSPLH
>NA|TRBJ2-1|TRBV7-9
ASSFGGAADEQF
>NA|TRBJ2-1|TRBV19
ASSISRTSGYNEQF
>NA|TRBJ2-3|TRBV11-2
ASSSGLADTDTQY
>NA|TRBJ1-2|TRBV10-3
AISESQGSVYGYT
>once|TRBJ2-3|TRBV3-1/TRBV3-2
ASSQDTGSTDTQY
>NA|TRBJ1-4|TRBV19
ASRAGRLGQKLF
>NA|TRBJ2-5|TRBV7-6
ASSPPGSWETQY
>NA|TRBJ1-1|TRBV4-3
ASSQDISAGTEAF
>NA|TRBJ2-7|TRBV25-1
ASSESGSGEQY
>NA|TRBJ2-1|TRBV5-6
ASRGDISFDEQF
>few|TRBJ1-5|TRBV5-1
ASSLTPQSSNQPQH
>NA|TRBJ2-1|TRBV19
ASSIGGDYNEQF
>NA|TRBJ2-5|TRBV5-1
ASSQDPDRETQY
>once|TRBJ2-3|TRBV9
ASNRAPGTGGTDTQY
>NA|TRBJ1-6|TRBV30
AWTGQTNSPLH
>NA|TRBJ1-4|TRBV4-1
ASSRRQGAQSNEKLF
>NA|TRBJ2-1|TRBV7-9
ASYQVSSYNEQF
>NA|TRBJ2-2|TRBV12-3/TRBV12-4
ASRAEYTGELF
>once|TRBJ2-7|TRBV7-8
ASSATGDRYEQY
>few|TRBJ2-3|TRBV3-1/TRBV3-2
ASSQDGFSTDTQY
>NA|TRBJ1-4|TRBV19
ATLPRGATNEKLF
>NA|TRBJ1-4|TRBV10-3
AISGGQGGEKLF
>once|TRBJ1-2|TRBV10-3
AISESAGSNYGYT
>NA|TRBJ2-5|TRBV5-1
ASSPGLAGVWETQY
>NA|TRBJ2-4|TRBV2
ASSEERGDKNIQY
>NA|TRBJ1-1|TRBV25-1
ASSDSNYAF
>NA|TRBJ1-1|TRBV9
ASSPRTRQNTEAF
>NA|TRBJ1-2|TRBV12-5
ASGLVRSYYGYT
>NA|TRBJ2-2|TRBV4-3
ASSQDERGLDTGELF